This T cell receptor beta chain originates from a study of blood T cells in healthy people across ages. Regarding the study as a whole: The study could not conclusively compare naive and antigen-experienced cells, given its unsorted PBMCs. A roughly linear fall in TCR beta diversity per million T cells was seen with increasing age.

Together with a sample-barcoded 5' primer, a J-beta primer mix was included in a second PCR lasting roughly 6 to 12 cycles. One entry per CDR3 protein results from TCRdb running MiXCR on the 5' RACE reads. The table has some 1.5 million distinct CDR3 sequences, 28% seen once; the top ten hold about 8%. Each donor gave around 9.3 milliliters of peripheral blood. This clonotype turned up a few times. The antigen is unknown. The source material was blood. This TCR was sampled from a young woman in good health.

This CDR3 reads CASGWGQPQHF. The CDR3 nucleotides are TGTGCCAGCGGCTGGGGGCAGCCCCAGCATTTT. The rearrangement links TRBV27 to TRBJ1-5, with D possibly being TRBD1 (5 bases). This CDR3 contains 11 residues. V was trimmed by 8 bases and J by 7 bases, leaving 9 bases between them. Per germline, CDR1 MNHEY and CDR2 SMNVEV (reference sequence).